This TCR beta chain appears in the sequencing data of a study of immune heterogeneity within non-small cell lung tumors. About the study: Of the tumors, several were squamous cell, roughly 11 non-squamous, and 1 not otherwise specified. General study points: Recurrence of identical dominant CDR3 beta clonotypes was observed across tumor sites within a patient, alongside site-unique high-frequency clones. Between individual patients, the high-frequency T-cell receptor beta clonotypes largely differed.

Template input was genomic DNA from bulk tumor (600 ng per sample). Several biopsies were spaced far apart within each primary tumor and obtained as surgery took place. Patients went through curative surgery, and their non-small cell lung cancer was untreated and newly diagnosed. This clonotype was recorded only once. Its antigen is as yet unknown. It may be a read error: a sequence one base away is much more abundant. A first 10-cycle multiplex round used 32 V-gene and 13 J-gene primers on TCR beta CDR3. TCRdb re-derived calls from the multiplex PCR reads in MiXCR, one entry per CDR3 protein. Of 6,000 to 8,500 distinct CDR3 sequences in the sample, 20% to 25% are singletons; the top ten hold approximately 14%. CDR1 is KGHSH and CDR2 is LQKENI in the germline V gene. The CDR3 spans 15 residues. Losses at the gene ends were 3 bases for V and 3 bases for J; bases not matched to a gene: 6.

The source material was lung tumor tissue. This clonotype was obtained from a man in his 60s with non-small cell lung cancer. V is TRBV18 and J is TRBJ2-3; 7 positions agree with TRBD2. CDR3 sequence reads: CASSPGTTGTDTQYF. In nucleotides, the CDR3 is TGTGCCAGCTCACCCGGGACTACCGGGACAGATACGCAGTATTTT. Full variable domain (rest looked up from reference TRBV18 and TRBJ2-3): NAGVMQNPRHLVRRRGQEARLRCSPMKGHSHVYWYRQLPEEGLKFMVYLQKENIIDESGMPKERFSAEFPKEGPSILRIQQVVRGDSAAYFCASSPGTTGTDTQYFGPGTRLTVL.